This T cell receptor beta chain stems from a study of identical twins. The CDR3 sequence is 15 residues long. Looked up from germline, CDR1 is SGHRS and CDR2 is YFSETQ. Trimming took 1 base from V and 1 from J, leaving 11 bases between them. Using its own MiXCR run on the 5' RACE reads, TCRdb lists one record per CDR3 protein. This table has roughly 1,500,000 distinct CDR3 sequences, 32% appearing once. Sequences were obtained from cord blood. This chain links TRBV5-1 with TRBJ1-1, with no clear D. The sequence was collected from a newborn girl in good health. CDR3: CASSLYGGANTEAFF. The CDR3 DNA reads TGCGCCAGCAGCTTGTACGGAGGAGCGAACACTGAAGCTTTCTTT.